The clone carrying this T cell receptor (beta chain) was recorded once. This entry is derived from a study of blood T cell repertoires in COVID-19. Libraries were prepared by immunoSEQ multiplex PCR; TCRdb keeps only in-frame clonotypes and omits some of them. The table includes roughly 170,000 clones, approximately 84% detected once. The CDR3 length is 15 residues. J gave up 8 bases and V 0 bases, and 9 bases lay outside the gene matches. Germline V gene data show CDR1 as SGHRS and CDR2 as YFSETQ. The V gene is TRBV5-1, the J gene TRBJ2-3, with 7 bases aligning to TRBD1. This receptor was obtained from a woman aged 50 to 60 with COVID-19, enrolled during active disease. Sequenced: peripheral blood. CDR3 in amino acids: CASSLEGGPLPTQYF. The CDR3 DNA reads TGCGCCAGCAGCTTGGAAGGGGGCCCCCTTCCTACGCAGTATTTT. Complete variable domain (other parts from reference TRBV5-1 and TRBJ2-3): KAGVTQTPRYLIKTRGQQVTLSCSPISGHRSVSWYQQTPGQGLQFLFEYFSETQRNKGNFPGRFSGRQFSNSRSEMNVSTLELGDSALYLCASSLEGGPLPTQYFGPGTRLTVL.